This TCR beta chain was obtained from a study of T-cell memory formation after mild COVID-19. TCRdb re-called the 5' RACE reads with MiXCR, one entry per CDR3 protein. The data contain 50,000 to 70,000 distinct CDR3 sequences, more than 10% of them singletons. This clonotype was detected only a few times. At one boundary the junction diverges from the germline segment, which might be a read error. Germline values: CDR1 MGHRA, CDR2 YSYEKL. The CDR3 consists of 16 residues. The J gene is TRBJ2-3, the V gene TRBV4-1, with D possibly TRBD1 on 6 matching bases. The sequenced sample was PBMCs or a T cell subset sorted from them (not recorded which). The receptor was isolated from a man aged 18 to 30 who had mild COVID-19 (a few samples of this study predate the infection). Cell type and time point are not known. The DNA for the CDR3 is TGCGTCAGCAGCCAAGAGGGACATCCTAGCACAGATACGCAGTATTTT. This encodes CVSSQEGHPSTDTQYF.